This T cell receptor (beta chain) was identified during a study of T cell changes during pregnancy in multiple sclerosis. Sequenced by immunoSEQ multiplex PCR; TCRdb stores in-frame clones only, minus some. The sample has 110,000 or so clones, 93% seen once. Germline CDR1 SGDLS, CDR2 YYNGEE. Germline trimming cut 7 bases from V and 1 base from J; bases unmatched to any gene: 8. This CDR3 comprises 17 residues. Sequenced here: peripheral blood, sampled before pregnancy. The chain recombines TRBV9 with TRBJ2-6, with TRBD1 matching over 10 bases. This clonotype originated in a female donor with multiple sclerosis, enrolled in a pregnancy study. The CDR3 protein is CASGPRQGASGANVLTF. CDR3 bases: TGTGCCAGCGGCCCGAGACAGGGGGCGTCTGGGGCCAACGTCCTGACTTTC. Complete variable domain (other parts from reference TRBV9 and TRBJ2-6): DSGVTQTPKHLITATGQRVTLRCSPRSGDLSVYWYQQSLDQGLQFLIQYYNGEERAKGNILERFSAQQFPDLHSELNLSSLELGDSALYFCASGPRQGASGANVLTFGAGSRLTVL.